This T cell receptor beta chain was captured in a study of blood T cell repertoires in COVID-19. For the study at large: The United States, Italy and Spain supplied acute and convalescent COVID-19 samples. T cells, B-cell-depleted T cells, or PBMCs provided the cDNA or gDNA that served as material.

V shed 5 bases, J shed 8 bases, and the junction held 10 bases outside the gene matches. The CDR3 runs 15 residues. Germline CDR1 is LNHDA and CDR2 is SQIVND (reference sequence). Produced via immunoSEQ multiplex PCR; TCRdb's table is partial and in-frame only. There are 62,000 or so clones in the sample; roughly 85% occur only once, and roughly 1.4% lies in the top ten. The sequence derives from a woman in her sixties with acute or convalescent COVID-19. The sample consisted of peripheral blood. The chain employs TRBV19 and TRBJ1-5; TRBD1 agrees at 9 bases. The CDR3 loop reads CASSGTGGAYKPQHF. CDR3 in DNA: TGTGCCAGTAGTGGAACAGGGGGCGCGTATAAGCCCCAGCATTTT.